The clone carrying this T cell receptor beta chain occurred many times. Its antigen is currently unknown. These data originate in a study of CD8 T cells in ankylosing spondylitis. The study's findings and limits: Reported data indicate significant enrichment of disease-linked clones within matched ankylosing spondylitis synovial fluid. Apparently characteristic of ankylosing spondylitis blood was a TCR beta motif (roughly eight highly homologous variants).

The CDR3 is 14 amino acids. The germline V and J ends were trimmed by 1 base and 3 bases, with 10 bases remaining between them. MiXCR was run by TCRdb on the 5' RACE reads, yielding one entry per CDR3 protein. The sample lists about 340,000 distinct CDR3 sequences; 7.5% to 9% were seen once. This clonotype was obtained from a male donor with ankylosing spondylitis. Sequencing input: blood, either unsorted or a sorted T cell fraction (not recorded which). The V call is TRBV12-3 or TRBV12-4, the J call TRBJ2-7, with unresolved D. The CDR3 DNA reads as TGTGCCAGCAGTTTAGGGCAGCCTTTCTACGAGCAGTACTTC. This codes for CASSLGQPFYEQYF.